This TCR beta chain emerged from a study of beta chain features in type 1 diabetes. Sorted populations all had greater than 98% purity. On this clone: Its antigen remains unknown.

Study conclusions and caveats: In all four CD4+ subsets, TCRB CDR3 length was significantly, moderately reduced in type 1 diabetes. Any PCR bias toward short templates would affect both groups alike.

Since all of the isolated RNA was reverse transcribed, expressed TCRB transcripts were what got sequenced. About 3.57 million reads per sample on average were obtained from naive, central memory and regulatory T cell samples. Some clones are missing from TCRdb's copy, which holds only in-frame ones; the method was immunoSEQ multiplex PCR. The sample records approximately 270,000 clones, 13% to 15% being singletons. This clonotype was obtained from a man aged 30 to 39 with type 1 diabetes. The sequencing sample was made of naive CD4+ T cells from blood.

The CDR3 sequence: CASSPQGTSYEQYF. CDR3 DNA sequence: TGTGCCAGCAGCCCACAGGGGACTTCCTACGAGCAGTACTTC. The chain has TRBV7-2 and TRBJ2-7; perhaps TRBD1 as D (7 bases). The germline gives CDR1 SGHTA, CDR2 FQGNSA. V lost 5 bases and J lost 1, with 12 bases in between. The CDR3 contains 14 residues. Filled out from reference TRBV7-2 and TRBJ2-7, the complete variable domain reads GAGVSQSPSNKVTEKGKDVELRCDPISGHTALYWYRQSLGQGLEFLIYFQGNSAPDKSGLPSDRFSAERTGGSVSTLTIQRTQQEDSAVYLCASSPQGTSYEQYFGPGTRLTVT.